These T cell receptor beta chains were read from a single sample in a study of blood T cell repertoires in COVID-19. Sequenced by immunoSEQ multiplex PCR; TCRdb stores in-frame clones only, minus some. In the table there are a few hundred thousand clones, about 90% of which are singletons. The material sequenced was peripheral blood. These receptors all stem from a man in his forties with acute or convalescent COVID-19. Both conserved end residues are part of each CDR3. The D gene is left open where the match is weak. For some rows the clone size is stated as once, few or many, or as a class when expanded; others skip it.

cdr3_aa cdr3_nt j_call clone_size v_call d_call
CASSEALAPYEQYF TGTGCCAGCAGTGAAGCGCTAGCGCCGTACGAGCAGTACTTC TRBJ2-7 . TRBV2 .
CASSRGQGTPSYEQYF TGCGCCAGCAGTCGGGGACAGGGGACCCCCTCCTACGAGCAGTACTTC TRBJ2-7 . TRBV23-1 TRBD1
CASSSPGRSGGFYEQYF TGTGCCAGCAGTTCCCCCGGGAGAAGCGGGGGTTTCTACGAGCAGTACTTC TRBJ2-7 once TRBV27 TRBD2
CASSRQGIGGGYTF TGTGCCAGCAGTCGACAGGGGATAGGAGGTGGCTACACCTTC TRBJ1-2 . TRBV27 TRBD1
CASSQGLAEETQYF TGCGCCAGCAGCCAGGGACTAGCGGAAGAGACCCAGTACTTC TRBJ2-5 . TRBV5-1 TRBD2
CASSLGGGTGNTIYF TGTGCCAGCAGCCTCGGGGGAGGCACTGGAAACACCATATATTTT TRBJ1-3 . TRBV9 .
CASSLNRAENTGELFF TGTGCCAGCAGCTTAAACAGGGCCGAGAACACCGGGGAGCTGTTTTTT TRBJ2-2 . TRBV7-2 .
CASRYRGMGEQYF TGTGCCAGCAGGTACAGGGGAATGGGGGAGCAGTACTTC TRBJ2-7 . TRBV6-5 TRBD1
CASSVLGGNTEAFF TGTGCCAGCAGCGTTCTCGGCGGGAACACTGAAGCTTTCTTT TRBJ1-1 . TRBV9 .
CASSENAGTGLSNEQYF TGTGCCAGCTCAGAAAACGCCGGGACAGGGTTATCGAACGAGCAGTACTTC TRBJ2-7 . TRBV18 TRBD1
CASSSAGIYGYTF TGTGCCAGCAGTTCGGCGGGAATCTATGGCTACACCTTC TRBJ1-2 . TRBV28 .
CASSGGQGGPEAFF TGTGCCAGCAGCGGGGGACAGGGTGGGCCTGAAGCTTTCTTT TRBJ1-1 . TRBV7-9 TRBD1
CAWSVPGTGYYEQYF TGTGCCTGGAGTGTACCCGGGACAGGTTATTACGAGCAGTACTTC TRBJ2-7 . TRBV30 TRBD1
CASRTGTGGFNQPQHF TGTGCCAGCAGGACCGGGACAGGGGGCTTCAATCAGCCCCAGCATTTT TRBJ1-5 . TRBV5-5 TRBD1
CASSRDRGTAGSPLHF TGTGCCAGCAGCCGCGACAGGGGTACCGCGGGATCACCCCTCCACTTT TRBJ1-6 . TRBV7-2 TRBD1
CASSRGDNTEAFF TGCGCCAGCAGTCGCGGCGACAACACTGAAGCTTTCTTT TRBJ1-1 . TRBV10-1 .
CASRPQGSYGYTF TGTGCCAGCAGGCCACAGGGGTCCTATGGCTACACCTTC TRBJ1-2 . TRBV27 TRBD1
CAWSRLGANEKLFF TGTGCCTGGAGTAGGTTAGGGGCTAATGAAAAACTGTTTTTT TRBJ1-4 . TRBV30 .
CASRGTGRAEAFF TGTGCCAGCAGGGGTACAGGGAGGGCTGAAGCTTTCTTT TRBJ1-1 . TRBV28 .
CASSARDRDNYGYTF TGTGCCAGCAGCGCCCGGGACAGGGACAACTATGGCTACACCTTC TRBJ1-2 . TRBV7-8 TRBD1
CATSSRDRGTNEKLFF TGTGCCACATCGTCGCGGGACAGGGGAACTAATGAAAAACTGTTTTTT TRBJ1-4 once TRBV19 TRBD1
CASSLRGQGGYTF TGTGCCAGCAGTTTAAGGGGGCAGGGTGGCTACACCTTC TRBJ1-2 . TRBV27 TRBD1
CASSGQGEGYTF TGCGCCAGCAGTGGACAGGGTGAGGGCTACACCTTC TRBJ1-2 . TRBV10-2 TRBD1
CASSPMDRGLGELFF TGTGCCAGTAGTCCGATGGACAGGGGGCTTGGGGAGCTGTTTTTT TRBJ2-2 . TRBV19 TRBD1
CASSPTGQYYEQYF TGTGCCAGCAGCCCGACAGGACAGTACTACGAGCAGTACTTC TRBJ2-7 . TRBV3-1/TRBV3-2 .
CASSLAGGLGETDTQYF TGTGCCAGCAGCTTGGCCGGGGGGTTGGGGGAGACAGATACGCAGTATTTT TRBJ2-3 . TRBV5-4 TRBD2
CASSLTGFATDTQYF TGTGCCAGCAGTTTAACGGGATTTGCGACAGATACGCAGTATTTT TRBJ2-3 . TRBV27 .
CASSAQGAGTDTQYF TGTGCCAGCAGCGCACAGGGGGCTGGCACAGATACGCAGTATTTT TRBJ2-3 . TRBV9 TRBD1
CASSSTRTGGVYSNQPQHF TGTGCCAGCAGTTCCACCCGGACAGGGGGAGTGTATAGCAATCAGCCCCAGCATTTT TRBJ1-5 . TRBV27 TRBD1
CASGLGASGANVLTF TGTGCTAGTGGCTTGGGGGCTTCTGGGGCCAACGTCCTGACTTTC TRBJ2-6 once TRBV12-5 .
CASRLTGSSYEQYF TGTGCCAGCAGGCTGACAGGGAGCTCCTACGAGCAGTACTTC TRBJ2-7 . TRBV5-6 TRBD1
CASSPGQGLANEKLFF TGCGCCAGCAGTCCTGGACAGGGGCTAGCTAATGAAAAACTGTTTTTT TRBJ1-4 . TRBV5-1 TRBD1
CATSRGQFYEQYF TGTGCCACCAGCAGAGGACAGTTCTACGAGCAGTACTTC TRBJ2-7 once TRBV15 .
CASSPSGTNYGYTF TGTGCCAGCAGCCCAAGTGGCACTAACTATGGCTACACCTTC TRBJ1-2 . TRBV7-3 .
CASSGGTGVGEYF TGTGCCAGCAGCGGAGGGACGGGCGTCGGGGAGTACTTC TRBJ2-7 . TRBV6-5 .
CAWSADRVNQPQHF TGTGCCTGGAGTGCGGACAGAGTCAATCAGCCCCAGCATTTT TRBJ1-5 . TRBV30 .
CASSYGYRDIYEQYF TGTGCCAGCAGTTACGGATACAGGGATATCTACGAGCAGTACTTC TRBJ2-7 . TRBV6-5 .
CASSGGGTSSYEQYF TGTGCCAGCAGTGGGGGGGGGACTAGCTCCTACGAGCAGTACTTC TRBJ2-7 . TRBV2 TRBD2
CASSSSTSGGPPSYEQYF TGTGCCAGCAGCTCGTCGACTAGCGGGGGGCCCCCCTCCTACGAGCAGTACTTC TRBJ2-7 . TRBV12-1 .
CAWSINIGNTEAFF TGTGCCTGGAGTATCAACATTGGGAACACTGAAGCTTTCTTT TRBJ1-1 . TRBV30 .